The text below deals with one TCR beta chain. Its antigen is undetermined. Treatment here: approximately 11-day PBMC culture with coronavirus spike peptide pools or control peptides (ViraFEST assay). CD4+ T-cell collection from the unexposed donor predated the COVID-19 pandemic (2011-2018). Cells permitting, SARS-CoV-2 S/N and four cold-coronavirus spikes were tested on unexposed-donor CD4+ T cells. Germline values: CDR1 SGDLS, CDR2 YYNGEE. This CDR3 is built from 15 residues. V was trimmed by 0 bases and J by 0 bases, leaving 7 bases between them. This entry belongs to a study of vaccination and CD4 T cells after COVID-19. The Oncomine TCR Beta short-read assay was what sequenced the DNA obtained from cultured CD4+ T cells. Genomic DNA was isolated from CD4+ T cells that had been cultured. One entry per CDR3 protein results from TCRdb running MiXCR on the PCR reads. The sample carries thousands of distinct CDR3 sequences, 25% to 35% recorded once.

The genes are TRBV9 and TRBJ1-5; the D gene is possibly TRBD1 (5 bases). Sequencing input: CD4+ T cells from blood, cultured in vitro. The clonotype was recovered from a human donor in good health. This CDR3 is CASSVGGYSNQPQHF. The CDR3 DNA reads TGTGCCAGCAGCGTAGGGGGGTATAGCAATCAGCCCCAGCATTTT.